The rows below give T cell receptor beta chains drawn from one sample of a study of OX40 agonist ivuxolimab in advanced cancers. Repertoires were generated with immunoSEQ multiplex PCR, while TCRdb's copy carries only in-frame clones and drops some. The sample holds roughly 82,000 clones, 70% to 90% seen once. The sequences come from CD4+ or CD8+ T cells sorted from blood, collected in a trial of the OX40 agonist ivuxolimab. The receptors were sampled from an adult with an advanced solid tumor such as melanoma, head and neck, liver or kidney cancer. Each CDR3 is given with its conserved first and last residue. Fields, in order: D gene, J gene, V gene, clone size, CDR3 DNA, CDR3 protein. A D gene is named only where the DNA matches it firmly. Clone size is not always given. Where it is, it says once, few, many or a class for expanded clones.

D: NA; J: TRBJ1-4; V: TRBV18; size: NA; DNA: TGTGCCAGCTCACCGGCGGGGTTGAAAGAAAAACTGTTTTTT; CDR3: CASSPAGLKEKLFF
D: NA; J: TRBJ2-3; V: TRBV2; size: NA; DNA: TGTGCCAGCAGTGGAAAAGATACGCAGTATTTT; CDR3: CASSGKDTQYF
D: NA; J: TRBJ2-3; V: TRBV15; size: NA; DNA: TGTGCCACCAGCAGACAGGGGTCTGGCACAGATACGCAGTATTTT; CDR3: CATSRQGSGTDTQYF
D: NA; J: TRBJ2-4; V: TRBV6-1; size: NA; DNA: TGTGCCAGCAGTATAGACCTTCCCATTCAGTACTTC; CDR3: CASSIDLPIQYF
D: NA; J: TRBJ1-5; V: TRBV28; size: NA; DNA: TGTGCCAGCGCACAGGGTCGACCCCAGCATTTT; CDR3: CASAQGRPQHF
D: NA; J: TRBJ2-6; V: TRBV14; size: NA; DNA: TGTGCCAGCAGCGACCGGGTGGGTGGGGCCAACGTCCGGACTTTC; CDR3: CASSDRVGGANVRTF
D: TRBD2; J: TRBJ2-5; V: TRBV7-3; size: NA; DNA: TGTGCCAGCAGCTTATATTCGGGAGGAGGGGAGACCCAGTACTTC; CDR3: CASSLYSGGGETQYF
D: TRBD2; J: TRBJ2-7; V: TRBV7-9; size: NA; DNA: TGTGCCAGCAGCTTAGCCCTCAGCGGGGGACTATACGAGCAGTACTTC; CDR3: CASSLALSGGLYEQYF
D: NA; J: TRBJ1-4; V: TRBV25-1; size: NA; DNA: TGTGCCAGCAGTGAGGGCGGGTCCGGGGGAGAAAAACTGTTTTTT; CDR3: CASSEGGSGGEKLFF
D: NA; J: TRBJ1-1; V: TRBV5-1; size: NA; DNA: TGCGCCAGCAGCTTGGACAGGCCTAACACTGAAGCTTTCTTT; CDR3: CASSLDRPNTEAFF
D: NA; J: TRBJ2-2; V: TRBV18; size: NA; DNA: TGTGCCAGCTCACCAAGTGTAGCGACCGGGGAGCTGTTTTTT; CDR3: CASSPSVATGELFF
D: NA; J: TRBJ2-3; V: TRBV5-4; size: NA; DNA: TGTGCCAGCAGCAAGGACACAGATACGCAGTATTTT; CDR3: CASSKDTDTQYF
D: TRBD2; J: TRBJ2-3; V: TRBV11-2; size: NA; DNA: TGTGCCAGCAGCTTGGGGCTAGCGGGGGGCCGATTTTATACGCAGTATTTT; CDR3: CASSLGLAGGRFYTQYF
D: TRBD2; J: TRBJ2-5; V: TRBV7-2; size: NA; DNA: TGTGCCAGCAGCTTAATAGCGGGGGGCCAGGTGTACTTC; CDR3: CASSLIAGGQVYF
D: NA; J: TRBJ1-6; V: TRBV4-1; size: NA; DNA: TGCGCCAGCAGCCAAGGTATTGGGGCCAGGGTTAATTCACCCCTCCACTTT; CDR3: CASSQGIGARVNSPLHF
D: NA; J: TRBJ2-2; V: TRBV19; size: NA; DNA: TGTGCCAGTACCTCTGGACAGTCGAACACCGGGGAGCTGTTTTTT; CDR3: CASTSGQSNTGELFF
D: NA; J: TRBJ1-4; V: TRBV5-1; size: NA; DNA: TGCGCCAGCAGCTTGGTCCCCAGCCCAACTAATGAAAAACTGTTTTTT; CDR3: CASSLVPSPTNEKLFF
D: NA; J: TRBJ1-5; V: TRBV2; size: NA; DNA: TGTGCCAGCAGTAGTAGGGGGGGGAACCAGCCCCAGCATTTT; CDR3: CASSSRGGNQPQHF
D: NA; J: TRBJ1-5; V: TRBV6-6; size: NA; DNA: TGTGCCAGCAGTTACTCGGGCAGGGGAAATCAGCCCCAGCATTTT; CDR3: CASSYSGRGNQPQHF
D: TRBD1; J: TRBJ2-7; V: TRBV5-1; size: NA; DNA: TGCGCCAGCAGCTTGGGTGGGACAGGAGAGGCCTACGAGCAGTACTTC; CDR3: CASSLGGTGEAYEQYF
D: TRBD2; J: TRBJ2-3; V: TRBV10-3; size: NA; DNA: TGTGCCATCAAAAATCTAGCGGGGGGCCCTACGCAGTATTTT; CDR3: CAIKNLAGGPTQYF
D: NA; J: TRBJ2-3; V: TRBV10-3; size: NA; DNA: TGTGCCATCACAGTTGACGGGAGCACAGATACGCAGTATTTT; CDR3: CAITVDGSTDTQYF
D: NA; J: TRBJ2-7; V: TRBV20-1; size: NA; DNA: TGCAGTGCTAGAGGCCCCTACGAGCAGTACTTC; CDR3: CSARGPYEQYF
D: NA; J: TRBJ1-1; V: TRBV6-1; size: once; DNA: TGTGCCAGCAGTGAATTCTATACAGCTTTCTTT; CDR3: CASSEFYTAFF
D: NA; J: TRBJ1-2; V: TRBV5-8; size: once; DNA: TGTGCCAGCAGCTTGTTCTGGTCGCTTCGAGAGGGCTACACCTTC; CDR3: CASSLFWSLREGYTF
D: NA; J: TRBJ2-1; V: TRBV29-1; size: NA; DNA: TGCAGCCTCTCCCACTACAATGAGCAGTTCTTC; CDR3: CSLSHYNEQFF
D: NA; J: TRBJ1-2; V: TRBV28; size: NA; DNA: TGTGCCAGCAGCTCTAATGGGCGTAAAGGGTACTATGGCTACACCTTC; CDR3: CASSSNGRKGYYGYTF
D: TRBD2; J: TRBJ2-5; V: TRBV11-2; size: NA; DNA: TGTGCCAGCAGCTTAGCGGGGGGAGAGACCCAGTACTTC; CDR3: CASSLAGGETQYF
D: NA; J: TRBJ2-5; V: TRBV5-1; size: NA; DNA: TGCGCCAGCAGCTTGATGTTGCAGGGACAAGAGACCCAGTACTTC; CDR3: CASSLMLQGQETQYF
D: NA; J: TRBJ1-5; V: TRBV19; size: NA; DNA: TGTGCCAGTAGATCAGGGAGCAATAGCAATCAGCCCCAGCATTTT; CDR3: CASRSGSNSNQPQHF
D: TRBD1; J: TRBJ2-7; V: TRBV19; size: few; DNA: TGTGCCAGTAGGGACCCCGGGACAGGTCGGCACGAGCAGTACTTC; CDR3: CASRDPGTGRHEQYF
D: TRBD2; J: TRBJ2-3; V: TRBV2; size: once; DNA: TGTGCCAGCAGCCCAGGGACTAGCGGACGGAGCACAGATACGCAGTATTTT; CDR3: CASSPGTSGRSTDTQYF
D: TRBD2; J: TRBJ2-1; V: TRBV11-2; size: NA; DNA: TGTGCCAGCAGCCTAGACTCCGGGACTAGGGCCTTCCACAATGAGCAGTTCTTC; CDR3: CASSLDSGTRAFHNEQFF
D: NA; J: TRBJ1-4; V: TRBV7-3; size: NA; DNA: TGTGCCAGCAGCTGGGGACCTAATGAAAAACTGTTTTTT; CDR3: CASSWGPNEKLFF
D: NA; J: TRBJ2-3; V: TRBV5-1; size: NA; DNA: TGCGCCAGCAGCTTGTTGGGGTTCACAGATACGCAGTATTTT; CDR3: CASSLLGFTDTQYF
D: NA; J: TRBJ2-3; V: TRBV19; size: NA; DNA: TGTGCCAGTAGTATATATGGGGCAGGGGGGATTGGAGATACGCAGTATTTT; CDR3: CASSIYGAGGIGDTQYF
D: TRBD1; J: TRBJ2-7; V: TRBV2; size: NA; DNA: TGTGCCAGCAACCCGACAGGGGGCGCATACGAGCAGTACTTC; CDR3: CASNPTGGAYEQYF
D: NA; J: TRBJ1-5; V: TRBV10-3; size: NA; DNA: TGTGCCATCAGTGTTTCAGGGGTTCAGCCCCAGCATTTT; CDR3: CAISVSGVQPQHF
D: NA; J: TRBJ1-1; V: TRBV27; size: NA; DNA: TGTGCCAGCAGTTTAGCAGGGTTGGGGAACACTGAAGCTTTCTTT; CDR3: CASSLAGLGNTEAFF
D: TRBD2; J: TRBJ2-3; V: TRBV10-3; size: NA; DNA: TGTGCCATTAACAGCGGGAGGATCACAGATACGCAGTATTTT; CDR3: CAINSGRITDTQYF
D: TRBD2; J: TRBJ2-1; V: TRBV7-9; size: NA; DNA: TGTGCCAGCAGCTTAACGCTAGGGCTAGCGGGCGAAGAGCAGTTCTTC; CDR3: CASSLTLGLAGEEQFF
D: NA; J: TRBJ2-5; V: TRBV9; size: NA; DNA: TGTGCCAGCAGCGGGACGGTAGAGGGGACCCAGTACTTC; CDR3: CASSGTVEGTQYF